Listed here is a single T cell receptor (beta chain). Its antigen is unknown. No base quality values were provided; no much bigger clone lies one nucleotide off. V ends up 4 bases short and J 4 bases short, with an unmatched junction base count of 17. The germline V gene sets CDR1 to SGHRS and CDR2 to YFSETQ. Taken from cysteine to phenylalanine, the CDR3 has 20 residues. Just the 60-base CDR3 DNA is kept, in frame starting at base 1. The source of the sample is a study of blood T cell repertoires in COVID-19 (dated by TCRdb to the early 2020s). Notes on the research overall: Samples from collaborators originated in the United States, Italy and Spain and spanned both the acute and convalescent phases of COVID-19. Subjects who had been exposed to COVID-19, were actively infected with it, or had recovered from it provided the deeply sampled blood TCRbeta repertoires that made up the dataset. The repertoires were released in a freely available public database intended as a resource for research on the immune response to SARS-CoV-2. The samples were drawn from the first 160 participants of the ongoing ImmuneRACE study and from under 1,500 subjects provided by 6 global collaborators. Where available, HLA class I and class II types were obtained from metadata supplied by the sample provider rather than from assay-based typing. Nearly every sample came with metadata listing a de-identified subject ID, COVID-19 status, age in years and sex. The prospective study material was composed of cDNA or gDNA derived from T cells, B-cell-depleted T cells, or PBMCs.

Results and caveats for the whole study, not just this receptor: The amount of clinical and demographic metadata varied by source and participant and was provided uncurated.

Participants in the prospective study were aged about 18 to 100 years, lived in about two dozen United States geographic areas, and enrolled through a virtual design. Cohort assignment in the prospective study relied on participant-reported clinical history from a screening survey and a study questionnaire. Each participant in the prospective study had whole blood, serum and a nasopharyngeal or oropharyngeal swab collected by mobile phlebotomists. Prospective study participants could optionally give additional blood draws and questionnaires over a roughly two-month period. Before DNA extraction, prospective study blood samples were shipped either frozen or at room temperature. TCRbeta CDR3 regions were amplified from genomic DNA by means of the immunoSEQ Assay, a bias-controlled multiplex PCR. The paper's processing steps were these. The number of nucleated cells in each sample was estimated by amplification of reference gene primers within the assay. To quantify the absolute abundance of each unique TCRbeta CDR3 rearrangement, sequence reads were collapsed and filtered. Productive Simpson clonality was computed per sample as the square root of Simpson's diversity index over productive rearrangements. TCRdb limited this immuneACCESS table to in-frame rearrangements with V and J called. A share of clones is missing; checked studies link under half to unresolved V genes, and the rest is unexplained. The D gene and trimming were derived from the DNA, and the V and J assignments and clone size from that table. This sample is represented by 200,000 to 250,000 clones; 80% of them were singletons. The ten largest clones take up roughly 4.5% of the sample.

Source material: PBMCs or T cells enriched from blood (not recorded which). The rearranged chain carries TRBV5-1 and TRBJ2-3, with 14 bases in between that match TRBD2. The source of this sequence is a man aged 25-45 years with acute COVID-19. The CDR3 sequence is CASSQYRLAGGLKSADTQYF. The DNA sequence is given as TGCGCCAGCAGCCAATACCGACTAGCGGGGGGGCTAAAGAGCGCAGATACGCAGTATTTT.